Each of the 9 T cell receptor beta chains below was sequenced from the same sample in a study of blood T cell repertoires in COVID-19. Produced via immunoSEQ multiplex PCR; TCRdb's table is partial and in-frame only. This table holds under 60,000 clones, approximately 90% found once. Sequenced: peripheral blood. Receptors originate from a woman aged 60-75 years with COVID-19, enrolled during active disease.

The chain is built from TRBV7-9 and TRBJ2-1; weak D call: TRBD1 (5 bases). The V gene's germline CDR1 is SEHNR and CDR2 FQNEAQ (reference sequence). CDR3 length: 15 amino acids. Trimming shortened V by 5 bases and J by 1 base, and 12 bases separated the two germline ends. CDR3 nucleotide sequence: TGTGCCAGCAGCCCACGGAAGGGGTCCTACAATGAGCAGTTCTTC. Its protein product is CASSPRKGSYNEQFF.

The chain couples TRBV7-3 to TRBJ1-3; perhaps TRBD1 as D (6 bases). CDR1 and CDR2 (germline): SGHTA, FQGTGA. The V end lost 6 bases, the J end lost 0 bases, and 15 bases lay between the germline ends. The length of the CDR3 is 16 residues. The CDR3 sequence: CASSQSDRSSGNTIYF. The CDR3 DNA is TGTGCCAGCAGTCAATCTGACAGGTCCTCTGGAAACACCATATATTTT.

The chain links TRBV7-8 to TRBJ2-5; TRBD2 aligns across 8 bases. The CDR3 sequence is 13 residues long. Germline V gene sequence: CDR1 SGHVS, CDR2 FQNEAQ. V was clipped by 7 bases and J by 2 bases; unmatched bases: 3. DNA of the CDR3: TGTGCCAGCAAAGGGACTAGTCAAGAGACCCAGTACTTC. Amino acid sequence: CASKGTSQETQYF. Together with reference TRBV7-8 and TRBJ2-5, the CDR3 gives the full variable domain: GAGVSQSPRYKVAKRGQDVALRCDPISGHVSLFWYQQALGQGPEFLTYFQNEAQLDKSGLPSDRFFAERPEGSVSTLKIQRTQQEDSAVYLCASKGTSQETQYFGPGTRLLVL.

CDR3 in DNA: TGTGCCACCAGTGATTCAACAGGGCTCACCGGGGAGCTGTTTTTT. Its translation is CATSDSTGLTGELFF. The chain recombines TRBV24-1 with TRBJ2-2; the D gene is possibly TRBD1 (6 bases). Trimming stripped 2 bases from V and 4 bases from J, with 10 bases between. CDR3 size: 15 residues. Germline CDR1 KGHDR, CDR2 SFDVKD.

CDR3 nucleotide sequence: TGTGCCAGCAGTGAACGGGGGGGCAGGGAGACCCAGTACTTC. Protein: CASSERGGRETQYF. The V gene is TRBV2, the J gene TRBJ2-5, with TRBD2 matching 8 bases. The CDR3 is 14 amino acids. Germline lookup yields CDR1 SNHLY and CDR2 FYNNEI. Trimming at V came to 2 bases and at J to 5 bases, leaving 4 bases not matched to a gene. The variable domain in full, with the rest retrieved from reference TRBV2 and TRBJ2-5, is EPEVTQTPSHQVTQMGQEVILRCVPISNHLYFYWYRQILGQKVEFLVSFYNNEISEKSEIFDDQFSVERPDGSNFTLKIRSTKLEDSAMYFCASSERGGRETQYFGPGTRLLVL.

The chain combines TRBV27 with TRBJ1-3; TRBD1 matches 10 bases. The CDR3 totals 17 residues. J was trimmed by 2 bases and V by 0 bases; bases with no gene match: 4. Germline CDR1 reads MNHEY; CDR2 reads SMNVEV (reference sequence). CDR3 nucleotides: TGTGCCAGCAGTTTATCGATGGGACAGGGGACTGGAAACACCATATATTTT. It codes for CASSLSMGQGTGNTIYF.

The chain links TRBV18 to TRBJ2-6; a possible D gene is TRBD1 (5 bases). The CDR3 is 17 residues long. V lost 3 bases to trimming and J lost 0 bases, with 12 bases between them. Germline V CDR1 and CDR2: KGHSH, LQKENI. The CDR3 sequence is CASSPGWGTSGANVLTF. CDR3 nucleotides: TGTGCCAGCTCACCCGGTTGGGGCACCTCTGGGGCCAACGTCCTGACTTTC.

J is TRBJ1-5 and V is TRBV2; no firm D call. Per germline, CDR1 SNHLY and CDR2 FYNNEI. The CDR3 is made up of 15 amino acids. Trimming cost V 4 bases and J 6 bases, with 16 bases left between them. The CDR3 loop reads CASSVTTRPGQPQHF. In DNA, the CDR3 is TGTGCCAGCAGTGTAACAACTCGACCGGGTCAGCCCCAGCATTTT.

This rearrangement joins TRBV28 to TRBJ1-6; no firm D call. The CDR3 has 15 amino acids. The germline gives CDR1 MDHEN, CDR2 SYDVKM. V dropped 5 bases and J dropped 10 bases, with 18 bases sitting between them. CDR3 in DNA: TGTGCCAGCAGTGCTAGCGAAGGGCGGAGCTCACCCCTCCACTTT. Translated: CASSASEGRSSPLHF.